The 30 T cell receptor beta chains below come from one sample, sequenced in a study of metastatic and nonmetastatic thyroid tumors. Patients underwent thyroid surgery, and none had received any treatment before it. TCRdb re-clonotyped the PCR reads via MiXCR. The table has tens of thousands of clones, roughly a sixth seen once. Sequencing used blood. The origin of the receptors is a female donor with papillary thyroid cancer or a benign thyroid nodule (not recorded which). Some clones in this sample may be carry-over from other donors' samples.

Many counts were recorded for this clone. It may be a read error: a sequence one base away is much more abundant. The chain joins TRBV3-1 to TRBJ2-7, with D perhaps TRBD1 (5 bases). The germline CDR1 and CDR2 sequences are LGHDT and YNNKEL (reference sequence). This CDR3 has 12 amino acids. CDR3 sequence (DNA): TGTGCCATCAGCCAAGGGGCCTACGAGCAGTACTTC. This translates into CAISQGAYEQYF.

This clone has a count of ten or more. This chain connects TRBV9 to TRBJ2-3; 9 bases align to TRBD2. With V trimmed by 5 bases and J by 4 bases, 8 bases remained unmatched. The CDR3 covers 15 residues. Germline-derived CDR1 and CDR2 are SGDLS and YYNGEE. The CDR3: CASSFSSGSPDTQYF. For the CDR3, the DNA is TGTGCCAGCAGTTTTAGTAGCGGGAGCCCAGATACGCAGTATTTT.

V and J are TRBV6-1 and TRBJ1-1, with TRBD1 matching over 9 bases. V lost 6 bases, J lost 0 bases, and 2 bases stayed unmatched. Germline V CDR1 and CDR2: MNHNS, SASEGT. This CDR3 comprises 14 residues. This CDR3 is CASRNRGLNTEAFF. The CDR3 nucleotides are TGTGCCAGCAGAAACAGGGGGCTGAACACTGAAGCTTTCTTT.

This clone was observed a few times. J is TRBJ2-7 and V is TRBV6-1, with D possibly matching TRBD1 (6 bases). Germline values: CDR1 MNHNS, CDR2 SASEGT. The V gene lost 7 bases and the J gene lost 5 bases, with 24 bases spanning the gap. The CDR3 spans 16 residues. The CDR3 nucleotides are TGTGCCAGCACCTGGGGAACTATGACAGGTGCTAACGAGCAGTACTTC. This sequence encodes CASTWGTMTGANEQYF.

There are many counts of this clone. The V call is TRBV28, the J call TRBJ1-2, with a possible D match to TRBD1 (5 bases). Trimming stripped 4 bases from V and 2 bases from J, with 26 bases between. This CDR3 region has 19 residues. Germline assignment: CDR1 MDHEN and CDR2 SYDVKM. The CDR3 protein is CASSSTGTTSMDLNYGYTF. For the CDR3, the DNA is TGTGCCAGCAGTTCTACCGGGACCACGTCCATGGATCTAAACTATGGCTACACCTTC.

The V and J genes are TRBV5-5 and TRBJ1-5, with TRBD1 as a possible D gene (5 bases). Germline CDR1 is SGHKS and CDR2 is YYEKEE (reference sequence). V was shortened by 0 bases and J by 11 bases, with 18 bases between the two germline ends. This CDR3 spans 15 amino acids. The CDR3 region is CASSLVGQGPRTQHF. The DNA of the CDR3 is TGTGCCAGCAGCTTGGTAGGGCAGGGTCCACGTACCCAGCATTTT.

The V gene is TRBV30, the J gene TRBJ1-6, with a possible D match to TRBD1 (5 bases). The germline CDR1 and CDR2 sequences are GTSNPN and SVGIG (reference sequence). The CDR3 extends over 15 amino acids. V gave up 3 bases and J gave up 6 bases, with 15 bases separating them. The CDR3 region is CAWRTDSQLNSPLHF. In DNA, the CDR3 is TGTGCCTGGAGAACTGACAGCCAACTTAATTCACCCCTCCACTTT.

Ten or more counts support this clone. The chain links TRBV7-2 to TRBJ2-2, with no clear D. V lost 1 base, J lost 3 bases, and 9 bases lay in between. CDR3 length: 15 residues. CDR1 is SGHTA and CDR2 is FQGNSA in the germline V gene. The CDR3 protein is CASSLVGSDTGELFF. The CDR3, as DNA: TGTGCCAGCAGCTTAGTAGGTTCCGACACCGGGGAGCTGTTTTTT.

The table lists this clone with many counts. This chain uses TRBV3-1 with TRBJ2-2; 15 bases align to TRBD2. This CDR3 contains 19 residues. V was clipped by 6 bases and J by 0 bases; unmatched bases: 8. The germline gives CDR1 LGHDT, CDR2 YNNKEL (reference sequence). As DNA, the CDR3 is TGTGCCAGCAGAATTCCGGGACTAGCGGGGGGCCCGAACACCGGGGAGCTGTTTTTT. Translation gives CASRIPGLAGGPNTGELFF. Supplemented by reference TRBV3-1 and TRBJ2-2, the full variable domain reads DTAVSQTPKYLVTQMGNDKSIKCEQNLGHDTMYWYKQDSKKFLKIMFSYNNKELIINETVPNRFSPKSPDKAHLNLHINSLELGDSAVYFCASRIPGLAGGPNTGELFFGEGSRLTVL.

In its sample, this clone was seen many times. V is TRBV27 and J is TRBJ2-1, with 7 bases fitting TRBD2. The CDR3 has 19 amino acids. Losses at the gene ends were 2 bases for V and 5 bases for J; bases not matched to a gene: 18. Germline CDR1 reads MNHEY; CDR2 reads SMNVEV (reference sequence). In DNA form, the CDR3 reads TGTGCCAGCAGTTTAGGGGAGGGCGGGTGGCGGGAAAAGGACAATGAGCAGTTCTTC. Protein product: CASSLGEGGWREKDNEQFF.

This clone showed up just a few times. This may be a read error: a much more frequent sequence differs by one nucleotide. Different DNA sequences within this sample yield the same CDR3. Here the CDR3 DNA reads TGCAGTGCTCTACGGGATAGGGCTTTTGAAGCTTTCTTT. This encodes CSALRDRAFEAFF. The chain combines TRBV20-1 with TRBJ1-1; D is unresolved. Trimming removed 5 bases at V and 7 bases at J, with 17 bases between. This CDR3 has 13 residues. CDR1 and CDR2 (germline): DFQATT, SNEGSKA (reference sequence).

A word on this clone: A much larger clonotype is one base distant, so this may be a read error. The chain links TRBV5-6 to TRBJ2-7; perhaps TRBD1 as D (5 bases). Per the germline V gene, CDR1 is SGHDT and CDR2 is YYEEEE. CDR3 length equals 15 residues. In nucleotides, the CDR3 is TGTGCCAGCAGCTTGAACAGCAGGGTACGGCGCGAGCAGCACTTC. It codes for CASSLNSRVRREQHF.

This clone showed up many times. The V gene is TRBV3-1, the J gene TRBJ1-3, with a tentative D call TRBD1 (6 bases). The germline V gene has CDR1 LGHDT and CDR2 YNNKEL (reference sequence). The CDR3 runs 16 residues. Trimming pared 4 bases from V and 0 bases from J, leaving 13 bases between. CDR3 DNA sequence: TGTGCCAGCAGCCTGGACAGAATTCTCTCTGGAAACACCATATATTTT. Translation: CASSLDRILSGNTIYF.

This clone was seen at least ten times. This chain joins TRBV5-5 and TRBJ1-3; D gene ambiguous. This CDR3 is 15 amino acids long. Germline-derived CDR1 and CDR2 are SGHKS and YYEKEE (reference sequence). V was cut by 1 base and J by 0 bases, with 8 bases left in between. The CDR3 is CASSLIWSSGNTIYF. The CDR3 coding sequence is TGTGCCAGCAGCTTGATCTGGAGCTCTGGAAACACCATATATTTT.

This clone was detected many times. V is TRBV7-9 and J is TRBJ2-2; D gene unclear. The germline V and J ends were trimmed by 1 base and 3 bases, with 9 bases remaining between them. The germline V gene has CDR1 SEHNR and CDR2 FQNEAQ (reference sequence). There are 15 residues in the CDR3. CDR3 residues: CASSLVGQDTGELFF. CDR3 DNA sequence: TGTGCCAGCAGCTTAGTAGGGCAGGACACCGGGGAGCTGTTTTTT.

This clone was counted ten times or more. The V and J genes are TRBV28 and TRBJ2-1; 10 nucleotides match TRBD2. Germline-derived CDR1 and CDR2 are MDHEN and SYDVKM. V lost 4 bases and J lost 7; bases outside the gene matches: 10. There are 16 residues in the CDR3. In DNA, the CDR3 is TGTGCCAGCAGTTCCTCCTCTAGCGGGAGTTGGAATGAGCAGTTCTTC. Amino acids: CASSSSSSGSWNEQFF.

The sample holds many counts of this clone. V gene TRBV4-1 combines with J gene TRBJ1-1; no definite D call. Germline V CDR1 and CDR2: MGHRA, YSYEKL. Trimming pared 2 bases from V and 0 bases from J, leaving 7 bases between. CDR3 length: 14 amino acids. The CDR3, as DNA: TGCGCCAGCAGCCAACATCAGGTGAACACTGAAGCTTTCTTT. It is translated as CASSQHQVNTEAFF.

This clone has a count of ten or more. The rearrangement links TRBV7-9 to TRBJ2-1; tentative D call: TRBD2 (5 bases). With 1 base removed from V and 4 bases from J, the gap between germline ends came to 11 bases. CDR1 is SEHNR and CDR2 is FQNEAQ in the germline V gene (reference sequence). The CDR3 sequence is 15 residues long. The CDR3 bases are TGTGCCAGCAGCTTAGGAGACTTAGCGTACAATGAGCAGTTCTTC. Its protein product is CASSLGDLAYNEQFF.

At least ten counts were recorded for this clone. V usage is TRBV5-8 and J usage is TRBJ2-1; 12 bases agree with TRBD2. Germline lookup yields CDR1 SGHTS and CDR2 YDEGEE. J was trimmed by 1 base and V by 0 bases; bases with no gene match: 8. This CDR3 is 19 amino acids long. The CDR3 region has the DNA TGTGCCAGCAGCTTGGATCCGGGACTAGCGGGTATATCCTACAATGAGCAGTTCTTC. It is translated as CASSLDPGLAGISYNEQFF.

In this sample, this clone turned up many times. Being one base from a much bigger clone, this may be a read error. The chain couples TRBV28 to TRBJ1-1; D is uncertain. Trimming took 8 bases from V and 1 from J, leaving 17 bases between them. The CDR3 contains 15 residues. From germline, CDR1 is MDHEN and CDR2 SYDVKM. The CDR3 DNA sequence: TGTGCCAGCGGACTGGAGGGCGCAGGGAACACTGAAGCTTTCTTT. It yields the protein CASGLEGAGNTEAFF.

A note on this clone: Possible read error: a much larger clone is one base away. This rearrangement joins TRBV11-2 to TRBJ2-3; a possible D gene is TRBD2 (5 bases). V lost 1 base to trimming and J lost 1 base, with 6 bases between them. The CDR3 extends over 14 amino acids. Germline loops: CDR1 SGHAT, CDR2 FQNNGV. The CDR3 is CASSLVGGTDTQYF. The CDR3 DNA reads TGTGCCAGCAGCTTAGTCGGGGGCACAGATACGCAGTATTTT.

This clone came up many times. CDR3 loop: CASSSRTGFYEQYF. The CDR3 DNA reads TGTGCCAGCAGCTCCCGGACAGGGTTCTACGAGCAGTACTTC. The chain recombines TRBV7-2 with TRBJ2-7; 8 bases agree with TRBD1. The length of the CDR3 is 14 residues. The germline CDR1 and CDR2 sequences are SGHTA and FQGNSA. Losses at the gene ends were 4 bases for V and 3 bases for J; bases not matched to a gene: 5. Combining the CDR3 with reference TRBV7-2 and TRBJ2-7 gives the whole variable domain GAGVSQSPSNKVTEKGKDVELRCDPISGHTALYWYRQSLGQGLEFLIYFQGNSAPDKSGLPSDRFSAERTGGSVSTLTIQRTQQEDSAVYLCASSSRTGFYEQYFGPGTRLTVT.

This clone has ten or more counts. The V call is TRBV6-2 or TRBV6-3, the J call TRBJ1-1; D is perhaps TRBD1 (6 bases). Looked up from germline, CDR1 is MNHEY and CDR2 is SVGEGT. The germline V and J ends were trimmed by 3 bases and 1 base, with 12 bases remaining between them. This CDR3 region has 15 residues. The CDR3 nucleotides read TGTGCCAGCAGTTATACAGGGATTGGGAACACTGAAGCTTTCTTT. Translation: CASSYTGIGNTEAFF.

This clone was seen at least ten times. DNA for the CDR3: TGCAGTGTTCCGGGGGAAAGGGAGACCCAGTACTTC. Residues: CSVPGERETQYF. This chain connects TRBV20-1 to TRBJ2-5; maybe TRBD2 (6 bases). Germline V gene data show CDR1 as DFQATT and CDR2 as SNEGSKA (reference sequence). V lost 7 bases and J lost 5, with 14 bases in between. The CDR3 is made up of 12 amino acids.

This clone was detected ten times or more. V gene TRBV15 combines with J gene TRBJ2-3; D is perhaps TRBD1 (5 bases). From germline, CDR1 is LNHNV and CDR2 YYDKDF (reference sequence). The CDR3 extends over 15 amino acids. Deletions cut 5 bases from V and 3 bases from J, with 15 bases between. The CDR3 loop is CATSLGAGRTDTQYF. In DNA form, the CDR3 reads TGTGCCACCAGCCTAGGGGCAGGAAGGACAGATACGCAGTATTTT. Based on the CDR3 plus reference TRBV15 and TRBJ2-3, the full variable domain is DAMVIQNPRYQVTQFGKPVTLSCSQTLNHNVMYWYQQKSSQAPKLLFHYYDKDFNNEADTPDNFQSRRPNTSFCFLDIRSPGLGDTAMYLCATSLGAGRTDTQYFGPGTRLTVL.

Ten or more counts support this clone. CDR3 amino acids: CAWSAERTIQHF. The CDR3 region has the DNA TGTGCCTGGAGTGCGGAGAGGACCATTCAGCATTTT. The chain carries TRBV30 and TRBJ1-5; D not certain. V lost 1 base and J lost 13, with 14 bases in between. CDR3 length equals 12 residues. Germline assignment: CDR1 GTSNPN and CDR2 SVGIG (reference sequence).

This clone was seen ten or more times. V and J are TRBV20-1 and TRBJ2-5; TRBD2 matches at 10 bases. Trimming took 6 bases from V and 4 from J; bases not matched to a gene: 5. Germline V gene sequence: CDR1 DFQATT, CDR2 SNEGSKA (reference sequence). The CDR3 is 13 amino acids. The CDR3 sequence: CSATRLAGETQYF. CDR3 nucleotide sequence: TGCAGTGCCACCCGACTAGCGGGAGAGACCCAGTACTTC.

This clone was recorded many times. This rearrangement joins TRBV11-2 to TRBJ2-1; D ambiguous. This CDR3 spans 11 amino acids. V dropped 3 bases and J dropped 10 bases, with 7 bases sitting between them. Germline assignment: CDR1 SGHAT and CDR2 FQNNGV. In DNA form, the CDR3 reads TGTGCCAGCAGCTTTTCCGCGGAGCAGTTCTTC. It specifies CASSFSAEQFF. Using reference TRBV11-2 and TRBJ2-1 for the parts outside the CDR3, the full variable domain is EAGVAQSPRYKIIEKRQSVAFWCNPISGHATLYWYQQILGQGPKLLIQFQNNGVVDDSQLPKDRFSAERLKGVDSTLKIQPAKLEDSAVYLCASSFSAEQFFGPGTRLTVL.

This clone was observed a few times. The chain couples TRBV6-1 to TRBJ2-7; TRBD2 is a possible D gene (5 bases). The CDR3 length is 15 residues. The V end lost 5 bases, the J end lost 2 bases, and 16 bases lay between the germline ends. CDR1 MNHNS and CDR2 SASEGT come from the germline V gene. Written as DNA, the CDR3 is TGTGCCAGCAGTTGGAGACGGGAAAGGGCCTACGAGCAGTACTTC. It encodes CASSWRRERAYEQYF.

This clone was counted only a few times. The chain is built from TRBV28 and TRBJ1-1; D gene unclear. This CDR3 is 15 amino acids long. CDR1 is MDHEN and CDR2 is SYDVKM in the germline V gene. Trimming stripped 6 bases from V and 8 bases from J, with 22 bases between. CDR3 coding DNA: TGTGCCAGCAGCCCACTTAGACGGACCCTCTCGGAAGCTTTCTTT. The encoded protein is CASSPLRRTLSEAFF.